Below are 18 T cell receptor beta chains sequenced from a single sample in a study of blood T cell repertoires in COVID-19. The table came from immunoSEQ multiplex PCR; TCRdb's copy has only in-frame clones and leaves some out. This sample yields fewer than 40,000 clones, of which 89% are seen a single time; approximately 30% belongs to the top ten. The specimen sequenced was peripheral blood. These receptors were taken from a man at least 80 years old with acute or convalescent COVID-19.

The rearrangement links TRBV7-9 to TRBJ2-7, with 10 bases lining up with TRBD2. V shed 5 bases, J shed 4 bases, and the junction held 5 bases outside the gene matches. The CDR3 sequence is 14 residues long. Germline lookup yields CDR1 SEHNR and CDR2 FQNEAQ (reference sequence). In DNA form, the CDR3 reads TGTGCCAGCAGCCCTAGCGGGAGTAATTACGAGCAGTACTTC. This sequence encodes CASSPSGSNYEQYF.

CDR3 DNA sequence: TGTGCCAGTAGTATACGGGAGGGCCTCAATGAGCAGTTCTTC. The encoded protein is CASSIREGLNEQFF. The chain carries TRBV19 and TRBJ2-1; 8 bases are a match to TRBD2. This CDR3 contains 14 residues. CDR1 and CDR2 from the germline V gene are LNHDA and SQIVND (reference sequence). V lost 2 bases, J lost 6 bases, and 3 bases stayed unmatched.

This clone was seen a single time. The CDR3 is CASSPPGSLQETQYF. For the CDR3, the DNA is TGTGCCAGCAGTCCCCCCGGTAGCCTGCAAGAGACCCAGTACTTC. The V call is TRBV28, the J call TRBJ2-5, with D uncertain. Trimming removed 5 bases at V and 2 bases at J, with 15 bases between. Germline CDR1 reads MDHEN; CDR2 reads SYDVKM. This CDR3 has 15 amino acids.

The chain combines TRBV7-2 with TRBJ1-1; D not resolved. The germline CDR1 and CDR2 sequences are SGHTA and FQGNSA. This CDR3 has 14 residues. V was trimmed by 5 bases and J by 3 bases, leaving 13 bases between them. The CDR3 nucleotides read TGTGCCAGCAGCATGGCCACCCAGGACACTGAAGCTTTCTTT. This codes for CASSMATQDTEAFF.

Points on this clone: Other DNA sequences in the same sample also yield this CDR3. This chain joins TRBV27 and TRBJ2-6; tentative D call: TRBD1 (6 bases). The ends were cut back, 6 bases at V and 0 bases at J, with 15 bases in the middle. Germline CDR1 is MNHEY and CDR2 is SMNVEV (reference sequence). The CDR3 extends over 17 amino acids. The CDR3 reads CASSLTGSRSGANVLTF. The DNA of the CDR3 is TGTGCCAGCAGCCTCACAGGGAGCCGCTCTGGGGCCAACGTCCTGACTTTC.

This rearrangement joins TRBV12-3 or TRBV12-4 to TRBJ2-7; TRBD1 matches at 9 bases. Trimming at V came to 8 bases and at J to 2 bases, leaving 4 bases not matched to a gene. This CDR3 comprises 13 residues. The CDR3 DNA reads as TGTGCCAGCGGCTGGGACAGGGCCTACGAGCAGTACTTC. It translates to CASGWDRAYEQYF.

The J gene is TRBJ2-6, the V gene TRBV27; 7 bases map to TRBD2. CDR1 is MNHEY and CDR2 is SMNVEV in the germline V gene (reference sequence). This CDR3 contains 21 residues. Germline trimming cut 3 bases from V and 4 bases from J; bases unmatched to any gene: 21. CDR3 protein: CASSFLAGGVFQGAGANVLTF. The CDR3 nucleotides are TGTGCCAGCAGTTTCTTGGCTGGGGGGGTTTTTCAGGGTGCAGGGGCCAACGTCCTGACTTTC. The variable domain in full, with the rest retrieved from reference TRBV27 and TRBJ2-6, is EAQVTQNPRYLITVTGKKLTVTCSQNMNHEYMSWYRQDPGLGLRQIYYSMNVEVTDKGDVPEGYKVSRKEKRNFPLILESPSPNQTSLYFCASSFLAGGVFQGAGANVLTFGAGSRLTVL.

The chain carries TRBV12-3 or TRBV12-4 and TRBJ1-2; 8 bases line up with TRBD1. The junction had 7 bases not matched to a gene; V was cut back by 5 bases and J by 8 bases. There are 13 residues in the CDR3. CDR3 nucleotides: TGTGCCAGCAGTCCGGGACAGGACGGGGGCTACACCTTC. It codes for CASSPGQDGGYTF.

The chain uses TRBV10-2 and TRBJ2-7, with 10 bases that match TRBD1. V dropped 2 bases and J dropped 4; count of bases not matched to a gene: 8. The CDR3 has 16 residues. The germline V gene encodes CDR1 WSHSY and CDR2 SAAADI. The CDR3 coding sequence is TGCGCCAGCAGTGAGCAGGGACAGGGGATGAAGTACGAGCAGTACTTC. This sequence encodes CASSEQGQGMKYEQYF.

V is TRBV30 and J is TRBJ2-2; no clear D. The CDR3 totals 12 residues. Germline CDR1 and CDR2: GTSNPN and SVGIG (reference sequence). Trimming pared 4 bases from V and 2 bases from J, leaving 5 bases between. DNA of the CDR3: TGTGCCTGGAAGAGTAACACCGGGGAGCTGTTTTTT. This encodes CAWKSNTGELFF. Looking up the rest from reference TRBV30 and TRBJ2-2 gives the full variable domain: SQTIHQWPATLVQPVGSPLSLECTVEGTSNPNLYWYRQAAGRGLQLLFYSVGIGQISSEVPQNLSASRPQDRQFILSSKKLLLSDSGFYLCAWKSNTGELFFGEGSRLTVL.

The chain employs TRBV19 and TRBJ2-7, with 8 bases that match TRBD1. Germline V gene data show CDR1 as LNHDA and CDR2 as SQIVND (reference sequence). V gave up 4 bases and J gave up 4 bases; unmatched junction bases: 15. The CDR3 sequence is 17 residues long. The CDR3 protein is CASSTFNQGALIYEQYF. CDR3 nucleotides: TGTGCCAGTAGTACCTTTAACCAGGGGGCATTGATATACGAGCAGTACTTC. Together with reference TRBV19 and TRBJ2-7, the CDR3 gives the full variable domain: DGGITQSPKYLFRKEGQNVTLSCEQNLNHDAMYWYRQDPGQGLRLIYYSQIVNDFQKGDIAEGYSVSREKKESFPLTVTSAQKNPTAFYLCASSTFNQGALIYEQYFGPGTRLTVT.

The chain employs TRBV9 and TRBJ1-2; possible D gene TRBD1, 5 bases. V lost 4 bases and J lost 2, with 9 bases in between. The CDR3 consists of 13 residues. CDR1 and CDR2 from the germline V gene are SGDLS and YYNGEE. CDR3 protein: CASSREGNYGYTF. The DNA for the CDR3 is TGTGCCAGCAGCCGGGAGGGGAACTATGGCTACACCTTC. Looking up the rest from reference TRBV9 and TRBJ1-2 gives the full variable domain: DSGVTQTPKHLITATGQRVTLRCSPRSGDLSVYWYQQSLDQGLQFLIQYYNGEERAKGNILERFSAQQFPDLHSELNLSSLELGDSALYFCASSREGNYGYTFGSGTRLTVV.

The genes are TRBV11-3 and TRBJ2-3; the match to TRBD1 covers 7 bases. The CDR3 has 18 residues. Germline assignment: CDR1 SGHNT and CDR2 YENEEA. V lost 4 bases, J lost 4 bases, and 17 bases stayed unmatched. The chain's CDR3 is CASSWTRGSPSVADTQYF. CDR3 coding DNA: TGTGCCAGCAGCTGGACCAGGGGGAGCCCGTCTGTCGCAGATACGCAGTATTTT.

The CDR3 reads CAGRDRGDYGYTF. CDR3 DNA sequence: TGTGCCGGCCGGGACAGGGGGGACTATGGCTACACCTTC. The chain has TRBV19 and TRBJ1-2, with 11 positions matching TRBD1. Germline values: CDR1 LNHDA, CDR2 SQIVND (reference sequence). The CDR3 totals 13 residues. Germline trimming cut 11 bases from V and 3 bases from J; bases unmatched to any gene: 5.

The V call is TRBV21-1, the J call TRBJ2-1; the D segment call TRBD2 is taken from the table without a DNA check. TRBV21-1 is reported as a pseudogene. The CDR3 covers 16 residues. The CDR3 coding sequence is TGTGCCAGCAGCAACCGGACTAGCGAACCCTACAATGAGCAGTTCTTC. Its protein is CASSNRTSEPYNEQFF.

The chain carries TRBV18 and TRBJ1-2; 10 bases match TRBD1. Germline lookup yields CDR1 KGHSH and CDR2 LQKENI. The CDR3 sequence is 16 residues long. Trimming took 1 base from V and 2 from J; bases not matched to a gene: 4. The CDR3: CASSPLSGQGNYGYTF. DNA for the CDR3: TGTGCCAGCTCACCACTGTCGGGACAGGGGAACTATGGCTACACCTTC.

V is TRBV19 and J is TRBJ1-1, with a possible D match to TRBD1 (5 bases). V lost 3 bases and J lost 0, with 8 bases in between. CDR3 length: 14 amino acids. Germline CDR1 is LNHDA and CDR2 is SQIVND (reference sequence). CDR3 sequence (DNA): TGTGCCAGTAGTATCGGGGGGTTGAACACTGAAGCTTTCTTT. Translation gives CASSIGGLNTEAFF.

The chain is built from TRBV9 and TRBJ2-7, with TRBD2 matching 7 bases. The V segment lost 0 bases and the J segment 6 bases; nucleotides outside the gene matches: 6. The CDR3 loop spans 14 amino acids. CDR1 is SGDLS, CDR2 YYNGEE, per germline. For the CDR3, the DNA is TGTGCCAGCAGCGTAGTGGCGGGAGAGGGCGAGCAGTACTTC. This codes for CASSVVAGEGEQYF.